These 23 T cell receptor beta chains were all obtained from the same sample, sequenced in a study of T-cell reconstitution after alpha-beta-depleted transplantation in children. This sample's TCRbeta library carried unique molecular identifier barcodes. TCRdb reanalysed the PCR reads using MiXCR and keeps one entry per CDR3 protein. The table shows more than 500,000 distinct CDR3 sequences, with about an eighth occurring only once. Specimen: PBMCs, mostly from graft donor cells, collected 180 days after TCRalphabeta/CD19-depleted stem cell transplant. These receptors were taken from a female patient aged 2-15 years who had a stem cell transplant for aplastic anemia, so the T cells may come from the graft donor.

There are a few counts of this clonotype. The V and J genes are TRBV18 and TRBJ2-5; weak D call: TRBD2 (5 bases). This CDR3 spans 11 amino acids. V gave up 7 bases and J gave up 5 bases, with 8 bases separating them. CDR1 and CDR2 from the germline V gene are KGHSH and LQKENI. Here the CDR3 reads CASLRGETQYF. The CDR3 nucleotides are TGTGCCAGCTTACGCGGGGAGACCCAGTACTTC.

The table lists this clonotype with a few counts. This chain links TRBV27 with TRBJ2-2, with D maybe TRBD1 (6 bases). This CDR3 region has 14 residues. Germline assignment: CDR1 MNHEY and CDR2 SMNVEV (reference sequence). With 10 bases removed from V and 7 bases from J, the gap between germline ends came to 19 bases. CDR3 amino acids: CAKSDASRGGELFF. The DNA for the CDR3 is TGTGCCAAGTCGGACGCCTCCAGGGGCGGGGAGCTGTTTTTT.

V and J are TRBV28 and TRBJ1-1, with unresolved D. Germline loops: CDR1 MDHEN, CDR2 SYDVKM. Trimming took 6 bases from V and 0 from J, leaving 11 bases between them. CDR3 size: 14 residues. The CDR3 DNA reads as TGTGCCAGCAGAGAGAGAGTCATGAACACTGAAGCTTTCTTT. Its translation: CASRERVMNTEAFF.

This clonotype was recorded only once. Mismatch with germline at one junction end may stem from a read error. This chain joins TRBV4-3 and TRBJ2-4; the D gene could be TRBD1 or TRBD2 (6 bases each). Germline CDR1 LGHNA, CDR2 YSLEER. CDR3 length equals 19 residues. In DNA form, the CDR3 reads TGCGCCAGCAGCCAAGATTGGCCGGGGGCGGTGGTGGCCAAAAACAGTCAGTACTTC. Its translation is CASSQDWPGAVVAKNSQYF.

V usage is TRBV9 and J usage is TRBJ1-1; 12 bases agree with TRBD1. Looked up from germline, CDR1 is SGDLS and CDR2 is YYNGEE. After removal of 3 bases from V and 0 bases from J, the junction contained 6 bases not matched to a gene. The CDR3 totals 17 residues. In nucleotides, the CDR3 is TGTGCCAGCAGCGCTGGGGACAGGGGGCGAATGAACACTGAAGCTTTCTTT. Translating gives CASSAGDRGRMNTEAFF. Drawing the rest from reference TRBV9 and TRBJ1-1, the complete variable domain is DSGVTQTPKHLITATGQRVTLRCSPRSGDLSVYWYQQSLDQGLQFLIQYYNGEERAKGNILERFSAQQFPDLHSELNLSSLELGDSALYFCASSAGDRGRMNTEAFFGQGTRLTVV.

V usage is TRBV12-3 or TRBV12-4 and J usage is TRBJ2-3; D is undetermined. V was cut by 11 bases and J by 0 bases, with 9 bases left in between. This CDR3 has 12 amino acids. The chain's CDR3 is CAAAASTDTQYF. The CDR3 DNA follows: TGTGCCGCCGCGGCTAGCACAGATACGCAGTATTTT.

This clonotype was seen a handful of times. The DNA of the CDR3 is TGTGCCAGCAGTCATCCTTTTAGCGGGATTCGGAATGAGCAGTTCTTC. This gives the protein CASSHPFSGIRNEQFF. The gene calls are TRBV27 and TRBJ2-1, with 8 bases lining up with TRBD2. The junction had 13 bases not matched to a gene; V was cut back by 5 bases and J by 7 bases. This CDR3 spans 16 amino acids. Looked up from germline, CDR1 is MNHEY and CDR2 is SMNVEV (reference sequence).

Only a few counts were recorded for this clonotype. The gene calls are TRBV7-2 and TRBJ1-5; possible D gene TRBD1, 5 bases. The CDR3 sequence is 15 residues long. The germline V and J ends were trimmed by 1 base and 6 bases, with 13 bases remaining between them. Germline V CDR1 and CDR2: SGHTA, FQGNSA. CDR3 sequence (DNA): TGTGCCAGCAGCTTAGGAGGGGCCAGTAGTCAGCCCCAGCATTTT. This gives the protein CASSLGGASSQPQHF.

This rearrangement joins TRBV7-3 to TRBJ1-2, with a weak D call TRBD1 (5 bases). The CDR3 consists of 13 residues. Trimming took 4 bases from V and 6 from J, leaving 12 bases between them. Germline-derived CDR1 and CDR2 are SGHTA and FQGTGA. The CDR3 DNA reads as TGTGCCAGCAGCTCTGCGTGGGGACATGGCTACACCTTC. Amino acids: CASSSAWGHGYTF.

This clonotype was counted a few times. This chain uses TRBV4-3 with TRBJ1-1; D is undetermined. Germline-derived CDR1 and CDR2 are LGHNA and YSLEER. This CDR3 region has 15 residues. The ends were cut back, 1 base at V and 1 base at J, with 10 bases in the middle. The CDR3 nucleotides are TGCGCCAGCAGCCAAGGGGCAGGCCAGAACACTGAAGCTTTCTTT. It specifies CASSQGAGQNTEAFF.

This clonotype was seen at least ten times. This chain links TRBV24-1 with TRBJ2-5; 7 positions agree with TRBD2. V shed 6 bases, J shed 1 base, and the junction held 10 bases outside the gene matches. There are 16 residues in the CDR3. CDR1 is KGHDR and CDR2 is SFDVKD in the germline V gene. CDR3 bases: TGTGCCACCAGTATCTCGGGGGGAGGGGCCCAAGAGACCCAGTACTTC. Translating gives CATSISGGGAQETQYF.

This clonotype was recorded at least ten times. The gene calls are TRBV5-5 and TRBJ2-3, with no clear D. The CDR3 is 15 residues long. Trimming shortened V by 1 base and J by 1 base, and 10 bases separated the two germline ends. Germline CDR1 reads SGHKS; CDR2 reads YYEKEE (reference sequence). The CDR3 protein is CASSLSLKGTDTQYF. DNA of the CDR3: TGTGCCAGCAGCTTGAGCCTGAAGGGCACAGATACGCAGTATTTT.

The chain combines TRBV6-1 with TRBJ2-4, with a possible D match to TRBD1 (6 bases). The CDR3 is made up of 15 amino acids. V lost 3 bases, J lost 0 bases, and 9 bases lay in between. CDR1 and CDR2 from the germline V gene are MNHNS and SASEGT. The CDR3, as DNA: TGTGCCAGCAGTGAGAAGGGGGTAGCCAAAAACATTCAGTACTTC. Its protein product is CASSEKGVAKNIQYF.

This clonotype has just a few counts. J is TRBJ2-7 and V is TRBV5-1; D is unresolved. The germline V gene has CDR1 SGHRS and CDR2 YFSETQ. The CDR3 has 12 amino acids. Trimming removed 4 bases at V and 2 bases at J, with 7 bases between. The CDR3 bases are TGCGCCAGCAGCCGGCAGGCCTACGAGCAGTACTTC. Encoded protein: CASSRQAYEQYF.

This clonotype has only a few counts. V gene TRBV15 combines with J gene TRBJ1-2; the D is unclear. Germline CDR1 LNHNV, CDR2 YYDKDF (reference sequence). Trimming cost V 0 bases and J 6 bases, with 2 bases left between them. This CDR3 has 11 residues. CDR3 nucleotide sequence: TGTGCCACCAGCAGAGATCATGGCTACACCTTC. Translating it yields CATSRDHGYTF.

The chain has TRBV7-2 and TRBJ2-7, with a weak D call TRBD1 (6 bases). The V end lost 3 bases, the J end lost 3 bases, and 9 bases lay between the germline ends. This CDR3 contains 13 residues. Germline CDR1 reads SGHTA; CDR2 reads FQGNSA. Here the CDR3 reads CASSLYRDYEQYF. In DNA, the CDR3 is TGTGCCAGCAGCTTGTACAGGGACTACGAGCAGTACTTC. Complete variable domain (other parts from reference TRBV7-2 and TRBJ2-7): GAGVSQSPSNKVTEKGKDVELRCDPISGHTALYWYRQSLGQGLEFLIYFQGNSAPDKSGLPSDRFSAERTGGSVSTLTIQRTQQEDSAVYLCASSLYRDYEQYFGPGTRLTVT.

This clonotype was counted at least ten times. The chain couples TRBV7-7 to TRBJ2-5, with D unresolved. The CDR3 has 16 residues. CDR1 and CDR2 (germline): SSHAT, FNYEAQ (reference sequence). Trimming stripped 5 bases from V and 2 bases from J, with 18 bases between. The CDR3 DNA is TGTGCCAGCAGCCCCTCGCTAGGCCCTCTTCAAGAGACCCAGTACTTC. Protein sequence: CASSPSLGPLQETQYF.

The J gene is TRBJ2-7, the V gene TRBV15; TRBD2 aligns across 7 bases. The CDR3 runs 16 residues. Germline V gives CDR1 LNHNV, CDR2 YYDKDF (reference sequence). V lost 0 bases, J lost 5 bases, and 10 bases stayed unmatched. The CDR3 region is CATSRDRRDYGHEQYV. DNA for the CDR3: TGTGCCACCAGCAGAGATCGTCGGGACTACGGCCACGAGCAGTACGTC.

This clonotype was counted ten times or more. The chain employs TRBV7-8 and TRBJ2-3; D is undetermined. The ends were cut back, 1 base at V and 4 bases at J, with 3 bases in the middle. CDR3 length: 12 residues. Looked up from germline, CDR1 is SGHVS and CDR2 is FQNEAQ. CDR3 sequence reads: CASSLVADTQYF. The CDR3 nucleotides read TGTGCCAGCAGCTTAGTAGCAGATACGCAGTATTTT.

This clonotype was counted between two and nine times. The chain combines TRBV6-2 or TRBV6-3 with TRBJ2-7; TRBD2 might be the D (6 bases). CDR1 and CDR2 (germline): MNHEY, SVGEGT. The CDR3 spans 13 residues. V lost 2 bases to trimming and J lost 2 bases, with 7 bases between them. CDR3: CASSYGLTYEQYV. The CDR3 DNA sequence: TGTGCCAGCAGTTACGGACTAACCTACGAGCAGTACGTC.

This clonotype was seen a handful of times. The chain has TRBV7-2 and TRBJ1-2; 9 nucleotides agree with TRBD1. Germline CDR1 and CDR2: SGHTA and FQGNSA. CDR3 length: 15 residues. V gave up 1 base and J gave up 8 bases; unmatched junction bases: 8. The CDR3 DNA reads TGTGCCAGCAGCTTAGATCGGGACAGGGTGAGGGGCTACACCTTC. The encoded protein is CASSLDRDRVRGYTF.

The chain couples TRBV5-1 to TRBJ2-5; 7 bases match TRBD2. This CDR3 has 14 residues. Germline values: CDR1 SGHRS, CDR2 YFSETQ. V trimming: 3 bases; J trimming: 1 base; junction bases outside the gene matches: 3. The CDR3 here is CASSSWGGQETQYF. The CDR3 DNA follows: TGCGCCAGCAGCTCCTGGGGGGGCCAAGAGACCCAGTACTTC.

The chain recombines TRBV7-2 with TRBJ2-4, with a weak D call TRBD1 (5 bases). Germline V lookup: CDR1 SGHTA, CDR2 FQGNSA. The V end was cut by 1 base, the J end by 2 bases, with 15 bases between. The CDR3 contains 17 residues. The CDR3 region has the DNA TGTGCCAGCAGCTTAGGCCAGGGTGTTGGCCCCAAAAACATTCAGTACTTC. It is translated as CASSLGQGVGPKNIQYF.